One sample yielded the 7 T cell receptor beta chains listed below, sequenced in a study of blood T cell repertoires in COVID-19. The data were produced by immunoSEQ multiplex PCR, yet TCRdb's version contains in-frame clones alone and is incomplete. The data show about 260,000 clones, roughly 80% seen once. The material sequenced was PBMCs or T cells enriched from blood (not recorded which). The source is a man in his thirties or forties with acute COVID-19.

The V call is TRBV3-1 (or the pseudogene TRBV3-2), the J call TRBJ2-1, with 16 bases identical to TRBD2. V trimming: 0 bases; J trimming: 8 bases; junction bases outside the gene matches: 13. CDR3 length: 20 residues. The V gene's germline CDR1 is LGHDT and CDR2 YNNKEL (reference sequence). The CDR3 reads CASSQEVLIGTSGRAHEQFF. In DNA, the CDR3 is TGTGCCAGCAGCCAAGAAGTATTGATCGGGACTAGCGGGAGGGCCCATGAGCAGTTCTTC.

The chain employs TRBV7-9 and TRBJ1-2, with a possible D match to TRBD1 (6 bases). CDR1 and CDR2 from the germline V gene are SEHNR and FQNEAQ (reference sequence). This CDR3 region has 13 residues. V was pared by 3 bases and J by 6 bases, with 11 bases between. The CDR3 spells CASSFLQGHGYTF. DNA of the CDR3: TGTGCCAGCAGCTTTTTACAGGGACATGGCTACACCTTC.

In nucleotides, the CDR3 is TGTGCCAGCAGTCATCTAGACGGCTCCTACAATGAGCAGTTCTTC. Translated, it gives CASSHLDGSYNEQFF. This chain links TRBV9 with TRBJ2-1; D unresolved. CDR3 length equals 15 residues. CDR1 is SGDLS, CDR2 YYNGEE, per germline. V lost 5 bases and J lost 0, with 12 bases in between.

The chain joins TRBV7-9 to TRBJ1-1, with TRBD1 matching over 9 bases. V trimming: 8 bases; J trimming: 1 base; junction bases outside the gene matches: 11. The CDR3 sequence is 16 residues long. From germline, CDR1 is SEHNR and CDR2 FQNEAQ (reference sequence). Here the CDR3 DNA reads TGTGCCAGCCGAAAAACCGGGACAGGGAGGAACACTGAAGCTTTCTTT. It is translated as CASRKTGTGRNTEAFF.

This sequence joins TRBV5-4 and TRBJ2-3; 11 bases are a match to TRBD2. The CDR3 loop spans 19 amino acids. Germline assignment: CDR1 SGHNT and CDR2 YYREEE (reference sequence). The trim removed 4 bases at V and 3 bases at J, leaving 16 bases unmatched. The CDR3 spells CASSGPGLAGRGTTDTQYF. CDR3 nucleotide sequence: TGTGCCAGCAGCGGCCCCGGACTAGCGGGCCGTGGAACGACAGATACGCAGTATTTT.

The gene calls are TRBV5-4 and TRBJ1-6; 7 positions agree with TRBD1. CDR3 length: 16 amino acids. J lost 5 bases, V lost 4 bases, and 9 bases had no gene match. Germline CDR1 SGHNT, CDR2 YYREEE (reference sequence). CDR3 DNA: TGTGCCAGCAGCCCTCGGGGGACAGTGAATAATTCACCCCTCCACTTT. It is translated as CASSPRGTVNNSPLHF.

The CDR3 is CASSPGTMRNTIYF. The CDR3 DNA sequence: TGTGCCAGCAGCCCAGGGACTATGAGGAACACCATATATTTT. This chain connects TRBV11-3 to TRBJ1-3, with D perhaps matching TRBD1 (5 bases). The CDR3 totals 14 residues. The V gene lost 5 bases and the J gene lost 7 bases, with 15 bases spanning the gap. Germline V gives CDR1 SGHNT, CDR2 YENEEA.